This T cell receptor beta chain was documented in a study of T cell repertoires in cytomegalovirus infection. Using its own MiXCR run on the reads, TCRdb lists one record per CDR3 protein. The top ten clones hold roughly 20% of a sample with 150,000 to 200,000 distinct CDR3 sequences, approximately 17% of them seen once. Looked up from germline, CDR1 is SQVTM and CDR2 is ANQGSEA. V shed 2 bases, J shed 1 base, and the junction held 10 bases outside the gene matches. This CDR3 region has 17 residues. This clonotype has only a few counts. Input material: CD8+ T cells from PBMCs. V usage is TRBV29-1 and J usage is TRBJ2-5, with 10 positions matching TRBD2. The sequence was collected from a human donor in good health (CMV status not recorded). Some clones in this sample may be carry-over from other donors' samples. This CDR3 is CSVERSSGGDLQETQYF. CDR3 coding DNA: TGCAGCGTTGAAAGGTCTAGCGGGGGAGATCTCCAAGAGACCCAGTACTTC. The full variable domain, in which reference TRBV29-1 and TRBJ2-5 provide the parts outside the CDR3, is SAVISQKPSRDICQRGTSLTIQCQVDSQVTMMFWYRQQPGQSLTLIATANQGSEATYESGFVIDKFPISRPNLTFSTLTVSNMSPEDSSIYLCSVERSSGGDLQETQYFGPGTRLLVL.